The 27 T cell receptor beta chains below all came from one sample that was sequenced in a study of OX40 agonist ivuxolimab in advanced cancers. Sequencing used immunoSEQ multiplex PCR; TCRdb keeps in-frame clones, though not all of them. Of 30,000 or so clones listed, about 93% are singletons. Sequencing was performed on CD4+ or CD8+ T cells sorted from blood, taken in a trial of the OX40 agonist ivuxolimab. These receptors originate from an adult with an advanced solid tumor such as melanoma, head and neck, liver or kidney cancer.

V gene TRBV27 combines with J gene TRBJ2-7; possibly TRBD1 for D (5 bases). Germline-derived CDR1 and CDR2 are MNHEY and SMNVEV (reference sequence). V gave up 2 bases and J gave up 7 bases, with 12 bases separating them. This CDR3 has 13 amino acids. CDR3 DNA sequence: TGTGCCAGCAGTTTAGGGGCCTATTGGGAGCAGTACTTC. Protein product: CASSLGAYWEQYF.

The chain links TRBV27 to TRBJ1-1, with D tentatively TRBD1 (6 bases). In germline, CDR1 is MNHEY, CDR2 SMNVEV (reference sequence). CDR3 length equals 16 residues. Trimming shortened V by 4 bases and J by 5 bases, and 20 bases separated the two germline ends. The CDR3 protein is CASSSITSARGTEAFF. CDR3 DNA: TGTGCCAGCAGTTCGATTACGTCCGCGAGGGGGACTGAAGCTTTCTTT.

In this sample, this clone turned up once. This chain connects TRBV23-1 to TRBJ1-5; perhaps TRBD1 as D (5 bases). TRBV23-1 belongs to the ORF category, with a function that is uncertain. V was shortened by 1 base and J by 0 bases, with 28 bases between the two germline ends. The CDR3 loop spans 22 amino acids. CDR3 sequence reads: CASSQLKGMLRQLNDSNQPQHF. CDR3 nucleotides: TGCGCCAGCAGTCAATTGAAGGGAATGCTTCGACAGCTTAACGATAGCAATCAGCCCCAGCATTTT.

The genes are TRBV21-1 and TRBJ1-4; TRBD1 is the table's D call and was not checked against the DNA. TRBV21-1 is given as a pseudogene. CDR3 size: 16 residues. The CDR3 coding sequence is TGTGCCAGCAGCAAAGGCAGGGCCCCAACTAATGAAAAACTGTTTTTT. Residues: CASSKGRAPTNEKLFF.

J is TRBJ1-2 and V is TRBV27; TRBD1 might be the D (5 bases). Germline V lookup: CDR1 MNHEY, CDR2 SMNVEV (reference sequence). This CDR3 has 14 residues. The ends were cut back, 2 bases at V and 1 base at J, with 8 bases in the middle. CDR3 region: CASSLDSYNYGYTF. The CDR3 DNA reads TGTGCCAGCAGTTTAGACAGTTATAACTATGGCTACACCTTC.

V gene TRBV19 combines with J gene TRBJ1-1, with a possible D match to TRBD1 (6 bases). The germline V gene encodes CDR1 LNHDA and CDR2 SQIVND (reference sequence). V lost 1 base, J lost 4 bases, and 7 bases lay in between. This CDR3 contains 13 residues. The CDR3 spells CASSIGQVTEAFF. The CDR3 region has the DNA TGTGCCAGTAGTATAGGACAGGTCACTGAAGCTTTCTTT.

The chain joins TRBV10-1 to TRBJ1-2, with D unclear. Trimming removed 0 bases from V and 2 bases from J, with 4 bases in between. The CDR3 loop spans 13 amino acids. Germline CDR1 reads WNHNN; CDR2 reads SYGVQD (reference sequence). This CDR3 is CASSESRNYGYTF. The CDR3 DNA sequence: TGCGCCAGCAGTGAGTCTAGGAACTATGGCTACACCTTC.

The J gene is TRBJ1-1, the V gene TRBV5-5; possibly TRBD1 for D (5 bases). Trimming took 4 bases from V and 5 from J, leaving 9 bases between them. Germline assignment: CDR1 SGHKS and CDR2 YYEKEE (reference sequence). CDR3 size: 12 residues. DNA for the CDR3: TGTGCCAGCAGCGGTCAGGGAACTGAAGCTTTCTTT. Translating gives CASSGQGTEAFF. The whole variable domain, remainder taken from reference TRBV5-5 and TRBJ1-1, is DAGVTQSPTHLIKTRGQQVTLRCSPISGHKSVSWYQQVLGQGPQFIFQYYEKEERGRGNFPDRFSARQFPNYSSELNVNALLLGDSALYLCASSGQGTEAFFGQGTRLTVV.

V and J are TRBV29-1 and TRBJ2-6, with D possibly matching TRBD1 (6 bases). V lost 0 bases and J 0 bases, leaving 15 bases between the germline ends. The CDR3 length is 18 residues. Germline V gene data show CDR1 as SQVTM and CDR2 as ANQGSEA. DNA for the CDR3: TGCAGCGTTGAAGATCCGGTGTGGACAGACTCTGGGGCCAACGTCCTGACTTTC. The encoded protein is CSVEDPVWTDSGANVLTF.

The chain combines TRBV29-1 with TRBJ1-1; D gene ambiguous. The CDR3 sequence is 11 residues long. Germline assignment: CDR1 SQVTM and CDR2 ANQGSEA. The CDR3 region has the DNA TGCAGTGGGAAAACCTACACTGAAGCTTTCTTT. Its protein product is CSGKTYTEAFF.

In its sample, this clone was seen once. The chain combines TRBV10-3 with TRBJ2-2; 9 bases align to TRBD2. Germline V lookup: CDR1 ENHRY, CDR2 SYGVKD. This CDR3 is built from 16 residues. Trimming cost V 2 bases and J 4 bases; bases outside gene matches: 5. The CDR3 nucleotides read TGTGCCATCAGTGAGCTGGCGGGAGGGCCCACCGGGGAGCTGTTTTTT. Translation gives CAISELAGGPTGELFF.

J is TRBJ1-1 and V is TRBV7-9; D gene ambiguous. The ends were cut back, 2 bases at V and 6 bases at J, with 4 bases in the middle. Germline V gene sequence: CDR1 SEHNR, CDR2 FQNEAQ (reference sequence). This CDR3 has 11 amino acids. In DNA form, the CDR3 reads TGTGCCAGCAGCTTACCCCCTGAAGCTTTCTTT. Its translation: CASSLPPEAFF.

V usage is TRBV4-1 and J usage is TRBJ2-7, with D possibly matching TRBD2 (5 bases). The CDR3 has 16 amino acids. Deletions cut 0 bases from V and 2 bases from J, with 14 bases between. From germline, CDR1 is MGHRA and CDR2 YSYEKL. This CDR3 reads CASSQDTRGKTYEQYF. CDR3 nucleotides: TGCGCCAGCAGCCAAGATACGAGAGGGAAAACCTACGAGCAGTACTTC.

The chain uses TRBV30 and TRBJ2-7, with D hard to call. The CDR3 consists of 13 residues. Germline CDR1 is GTSNPN and CDR2 is SVGIG (reference sequence). V shed 0 bases and J shed 0 bases, with 6 bases lying between them. The CDR3 bases are TGTGCCTGGAGTGTCGAGAACTCCTACGAGCAGTACTTC. It translates to CAWSVENSYEQYF.

As DNA, the CDR3 is TGTGCCAGCAGGCGGGACAACACAGATACGCAGTATTTT. Its translation is CASRRDNTDTQYF. V usage is TRBV6-5 and J usage is TRBJ2-3; tentatively, D is TRBD1 or TRBD2 (6 bases each). The V gene lost 6 bases and the J gene lost 2 bases, with 9 bases spanning the gap. Germline CDR1 and CDR2: MNHEY and SVGAGI. This CDR3 comprises 13 residues.

The chain combines TRBV15 with TRBJ2-5, with D perhaps TRBD1 (5 bases). The CDR3 contains 17 residues. Trimming stripped 5 bases from V and 5 bases from J, with 24 bases between. Per germline, CDR1 LNHNV and CDR2 YYDKDF (reference sequence). The CDR3 reads CATSRKPPDTKMETQYF. CDR3 sequence (DNA): TGTGCCACCAGCCGGAAACCCCCGGACACCAAAATGGAGACCCAGTACTTC.

V gene TRBV19 combines with J gene TRBJ2-7; 8 bases are a match to TRBD1. This CDR3 comprises 14 residues. Losses at the gene ends were 3 bases for V and 2 bases for J; bases not matched to a gene: 3. From germline, CDR1 is LNHDA and CDR2 SQIVND (reference sequence). The CDR3 DNA is TGTGCCAGTAGTATTGCGACAGGGGCCTACGAGCAGTACTTC. This translates into CASSIATGAYEQYF.

This chain links TRBV6-7 with TRBJ2-2; 7 bases map to TRBD1. TRBV6-7 is treated as an ORF (open reading frame) with a function not yet certain. The CDR3 covers 18 residues. J lost 6 bases, V lost 7 bases, and 20 bases had no gene match. The CDR3: CASILGQISNRPPGELFF. The CDR3 DNA follows: TGTGCCAGCATTCTGGGACAGATCTCCAATAGGCCCCCCGGGGAGCTGTTTTTT.

The chain combines TRBV20-1 with TRBJ2-5, with 7 bases lining up with TRBD1. The CDR3 contains 11 residues. CDR1 is DFQATT, CDR2 SNEGSKA, per germline (reference sequence). The CDR3 DNA sequence: TGCAGAACAGGGGTCCAAGAGACCCAGTACTTC. Translated, it gives CRTGVQETQYF.

This chain connects TRBV7-9 to TRBJ2-3; D not resolved. V gave up 3 bases and J gave up 1 base, with 11 bases separating them. Germline values: CDR1 SEHNR, CDR2 FQNEAQ (reference sequence). This CDR3 comprises 15 residues. The CDR3 DNA is TGTGCCAGCAGCTTGCCAGCGCTGGGCACAGATACGCAGTATTTT. Its translation is CASSLPALGTDTQYF.

The chain recombines TRBV6-5 with TRBJ2-2, with 7 bases fitting TRBD1. The CDR3 totals 15 residues. Germline CDR1 is MNHEY and CDR2 is SVGAGI. Trimming removed 1 base from V and 6 bases from J; junction bases left unmatched: 5. The CDR3 is CASSYFLQGAGELFF. DNA of the CDR3: TGTGCCAGCAGTTACTTCCTTCAGGGGGCCGGGGAGCTGTTTTTT.

V and J are TRBV19 and TRBJ2-7, with TRBD1 as a possible D gene (5 bases). This CDR3 region has 12 residues. Germline V CDR1 and CDR2: LNHDA, SQIVND (reference sequence). Trimming stripped 5 bases from V and 2 bases from J, with 7 bases between. The CDR3 spells CASSAGTYEQYF. The CDR3 coding sequence is TGTGCCAGTAGTGCAGGGACCTACGAGCAGTACTTC.

Within the sample, this clone is medium-sized. The V call is TRBV13, the J call TRBJ1-4; tentative D call: TRBD1 (5 bases). Germline V gene sequence: CDR1 PRHDT, CDR2 FYEKMQ (reference sequence). The CDR3 has 14 residues. V was shortened by 6 bases and J by 5 bases, with 13 bases between the two germline ends. Written as DNA, the CDR3 is TGTGCCAGCAGTGTGGGGCAGGGAAATGAAAAACTGTTTTTT. Protein product: CASSVGQGNEKLFF. Combining the CDR3 with reference TRBV13 and TRBJ1-4 gives the whole variable domain AAGVIQSPRHLIKEKRETATLKCYPIPRHDTVYWYQQGPGQDPQFLISFYEKMQSDKGSIPDRFSAQQFSDYHSELNMSSLELGDSALYFCASSVGQGNEKLFFGSGTQLSVL.

The chain links TRBV2 to TRBJ2-2; tentatively, D is TRBD2 (6 bases). This CDR3 has 19 residues. Germline CDR1 and CDR2: SNHLY and FYNNEI. The V gene lost 0 bases and the J gene lost 5 bases, with 22 bases spanning the gap. CDR3 nucleotide sequence: TGTGCCAGCAGTGAAGCGCTTCTCTGGGCCCTTGGGGGGACCGGGGAGCTGTTTTTT. It specifies CASSEALLWALGGTGELFF.

This sequence joins TRBV6-5 and TRBJ1-2, with D perhaps matching TRBD1 (6 bases). Germline V gene sequence: CDR1 MNHEY, CDR2 SVGAGI. V was cut by 5 bases and J by 7 bases, with 8 bases left in between. This CDR3 contains 11 residues. The CDR3 loop reads CASSLGAGYTF. The CDR3 region has the DNA TGTGCCAGCAGTCTGGGGGCTGGCTACACCTTC.

The gene calls are TRBV6-4 and TRBJ1-2; 8 bases line up with TRBD1. The CDR3 runs to 15 residues. CDR1 and CDR2 from the germline V gene are MRHNA and SNTAGT. V shed 5 bases, J shed 4 bases, and the junction held 9 bases outside the gene matches. CDR3 protein: CASSYEQGAGYGYTF. The CDR3 region has the DNA TGTGCCAGCAGTTACGAGCAGGGGGCTGGCTATGGCTACACCTTC.

The gene calls are TRBV5-6 and TRBJ1-1; D gene unclear. Trimming shortened V by 6 bases and J by 3 bases, and 18 bases separated the two germline ends. Germline V CDR1 and CDR2: SGHDT, YYEEEE. The CDR3 sequence is 15 residues long. This CDR3 reads CASTELGREDTEAFF. Here the CDR3 DNA reads TGTGCCAGCACCGAACTTGGCAGAGAGGACACTGAAGCTTTCTTT.